This T cell receptor beta chain was recorded in a study of cytomegalovirus exposure and HLA in healthy donors (dated by TCRdb to the late 2010s). Looking at the study overall: In an earlier analysis of roughly 500 of the donors, approximately 260 Gb of sequence data and 117 million unique TCR beta sequences from about 179 million T cells were reported. Roughly 300 gigabases of sequencing data and around 80 million unique TCR sequences made up an early release that covered under 750 HLA-typed donors. Among the approximately 420 genotyped donors, approximately 81% belonged to the genetic ancestry cluster associated with self-reported Caucasian donors. The study aimed to test whether signatures of past pathogen exposure could be identified by cataloging public T cell receptors. The study used immunosequencing to profile the T cell repertoires of some 600 subjects and linked those repertoires to cytomegalovirus serostatus. Along with the approximately 700-subject first cohort, a separate validation cohort of over a hundred different subjects was used. To predict cytomegalovirus infection status, the study combined high-throughput TCR immunosequencing, statistical association of individual TCRs with disease status, and machine learning. To study patterns of TCR occurrence, a later analysis re-analyzed previously published TCR beta repertoires from several hundred donors and added high-resolution HLA genotyping. The later analysis used no new phenotypic data to find candidate immune exposures, relying instead on TCR beta sequences and their occurrence across donors. An earlier analysis of approximately 500 of the donors applied high-throughput TCR beta sequencing to assess whether each TCR beta V gene segment acted as functional or pseudogenic. Donor age, sex, ethnicity and CMV serostatus were compiled alongside the repertoire data. A later genetic analysis used genome-wide SNP genotypes for about three fifths of the roughly 700 donors, treating that subset as a discovery cohort. Every repertoire in the discovery cohort had been generated on one and the same sequencing platform. HLA typing covered class I and class II loci at four-digit resolution. The number of donors typed differed by locus, with roughly 620-640 for A, B, C, DRB1 and DQB1, roughly 520 for DQA1, some 570 for DPA1, and some 470 for DPB1. Roughly five DR-DQ haplotypes were handled as single units for association and clustering because linkage in the cohort was strong. Among roughly 400 genotyped donors of the cohort, an average of roughly 230,000 unique TCR beta nucleotide sequences was sequenced per donor, of which about 20% were non-productive.

Library preparation was by the immunoSEQ multiplex PCR assay. The multiplex PCR relied on a mix of 60 forward primers for TCR Vbeta segments and 13 reverse primers for TCR Jbeta segments. A multiplex PCR assay on genomic DNA amplified the CDR3 region of rearranged TCR beta genes. Amplified TCR beta libraries were sequenced as 87-base-pair reads on the Illumina HiSeq System. The published analysis was carried out like this. In a later analysis, around 80 million unique TCR beta chains were counted across the approximately 670 repertoires, and roughly 11 million of these chains were shared by at least two donors. To remove PCR and sequencing errors, raw reads were error-corrected and collapsed into unique sequences using a nearest-neighbor algorithm that merged closely related sequences. Alignment of CDR3 sequences to IMGT reference sequences was used to assign V, D and J gene segments. For a sequence to be retained, at least a six-nucleotide match to both a V gene segment and a J gene segment was required. Rearrangements were called productive when the CDR3 lacked stop codons and stayed in frame with V and J; all others were non-productive. CDR3 was defined by IMGT convention, running from the second conserved V-encoded cysteine to the conserved J-encoded phenylalanine. The earlier analysis of 587 of the donors excluded sequences that lacked an unambiguous match to a single V gene segment. An earlier analysis of approximately 590 of the donors classified V segments as functional when productive rearrangements were above 56.7% and as segregating when the standard deviation between donors was above 5%. A statistical classification framework was developed to diagnose cytomegalovirus status using the catalog of TCR beta chain sequences. In a later analysis, V and J genes were assigned by comparing TCR nucleotide sequences against IMGT/GENE-DB human TR gene sequences. A later analysis assigned CDR3 sequences and most-parsimonious VDJ recombination scenarios with the TCRdist pipeline. A later analysis defined each TCR beta chain by its CDR3 amino acid sequence plus V-gene family, and excluded reads lacking a unique V-gene family. In a later analysis, several hundred highly shared, low-generation-probability nucleotide sequences were removed to address suspected cross-contamination and a sequencing artifact. In a later analysis, a clonal expansion index for each public chain was calculated from normalized within-repertoire ranks of inferred template counts. A later analysis computed generation probabilities with a VDJ recombination model fitted to out-of-frame rearrangements, and checked the results against IGoR. In a later analysis, hypergeometric tests were used to score TCR-TCR, TCR-HLA and TCR-CMV co-occurrence, with a repertoire-size bias correction applied to TCR pairs. To estimate false discovery rates, a later analysis permuted the HLA or CMV assignments 20 times. In a later analysis, co-occurring TCRs were grouped with DBSCAN, and TCRdist sequence similarity was added when clustering was performed within HLA-allele-positive subsets. For co-occurrence clustering, repertoires with fewer than 30,000 or more than 120,000 public chains were excluded, along with five repertoires with anomalous nucleotide sharing. Entries here come from immuneACCESS through TCRdb and include only in-frame sequences with V and J called. Some clones fail to appear in such tables; in the studies checked, an unresolved V gene covers under half of the shortfall, and the cause of the remainder is unknown. That table gives V, J and clone size, and the DNA gave D and trimming. This sample comprises some 170,000 clones, roughly 80% of them detected only once. The ten most abundant clones make up roughly 5% of the sample.

Turning to this clone: The antigen it recognizes is unknown. Per-base quality was not reported, and no clone a single base away is much larger than it.

The cohort was made up of roughly 670 healthy bone marrow donors. All cohort members were sampled while nominally healthy, although unrecorded immune exposures were likely present. The donor tested CMV seropositive, placing the donor among the 290 or so seropositive members of the cohort. Each donor provided a peripheral blood sample, and peripheral blood mononuclear cells were used for TCR beta sequencing. Genomic DNA was extracted from the blood cell samples with the Qiagen DNeasy Blood Extraction Kit. What the research found in general, with its limitations: Strong co-occurrence of HLA alleles, especially DR and DQ, made assigning TCR associations to individual alleles difficult. Several of the top co-occurrence clusters appeared to be linked to parvovirus B19, influenza, CMV and Epstein-Barr virus, according to a later analysis. In the study, 164 TCR beta chains were listed as associated with cytomegalovirus. Because HLA typing was unavailable for some donors at each locus, only the typed subset was used in association tests. Immune exposure information for the cohort was limited to CMV serostatus. Compared with equally common non-associated chains, HLA-associated TCR beta chains in a later analysis were more clonally expanded and had lower generation probabilities. Some IMGT-functional V segments, including TRBV6-2 and TRBV6-3, could not be told apart with the 87-base-pair reads, so those segments were excluded. V-gene and J-gene trimming of TCR beta chains was associated with a missense DCLRE1C variant in a later genetic analysis, and the association was replicated in an independent cohort. A further reported finding was that TCR beta sequences accurately predicted the HLA-A and HLA-B alleles for most subjects in the first cohort. The sequencing pipeline was judged likely to have produced a cluster of highly shared sequence variants as a technical artifact. According to a later analysis, most CMV-associated TCR beta chains appeared to be HLA-restricted, and the HLA associations seemed to be driven largely by CMV exposure. Because counts were too low, about 18 rarely observed V segments, including chromosome 9 orphons, were left out of the earlier analysis of some 640 of the donors. Linkage disequilibrium might explain the correlated functional status among segregating V segments, but an unknown experimental factor could not be ruled out. It was suggested by the authors that the approach could potentially be generalized to other disease states and immunological phenotypes. In a later genetic analysis, fewer N-insertions in productive TCRs were reported among donors in an Asian-associated ancestry cluster than the roughly 700-donor mean. Specific HLA alleles were associated with around 18,000 TCR beta sequences at a false discovery rate of 0.05 in a later analysis. Most TCR sequences were seen in very few donors, while some public TCRs were found in many individuals. In a later analysis, the rate of TCR association differed among HLA loci, with DRB1 alleles having the most associated TCRs and HLA-C alleles having the fewest. Presence/absence analyses assumed roughly uniform sequencing depth across donors, an assumption that may not hold. In both the original and validation cohorts, the classifier was reported to diagnose cytomegalovirus status with high specificity and sensitivity. Only TCR beta chains were sequenced in this cohort, and the absence of alpha or paired-chain data limited detectable features. In an earlier analysis of more than 500 of the donors, most TCR beta V segments appeared in productive rearrangements about 87% or about 30% of the time, broadly matching IMGT annotations. A few of the identified cytomegalovirus-associated TCR beta chains were confirmed in vitro to be specific for cytomegalovirus antigens.

Trimming costs V 1 base and J 5 bases, and their ends lie 12 bases apart. The CDR3 covers 15 residues, taking in both the cysteine and the phenylalanine. Of the read, only the CDR3 DNA is kept; its 45 bases are in frame from base 1. CDR1 and CDR2, looked up from the germline V gene (reference sequence), are SEHNR and FQNEAQ. Specimen: PBMCs. The origin of this receptor is a woman aged 18-30 years in good health and CMV-seropositive. The chain links TRBV7-9 with TRBJ2-1; the D gene is perhaps TRBD2, from 7 matching bases. The CDR3 region reads CASSLVGGGHNEQFF. The nucleotide sequence is TGTGCCAGCAGCTTAGTAGGGGGGGGCCACAATGAGCAGTTCTTC.